One sample yielded the 21 T cell receptor beta chains listed below, sequenced in a study of Tregs in tolerant kidney transplant recipients. Sequencing was performed with immunoSEQ multiplex PCR; in TCRdb, only in-frame clones are kept and a portion is missing. The sample totals roughly 53,000 clones; its top ten clones hold about 0.83%. Sequences were derived from CD4+ T cells from blood, sampled before the transplant. Receptor source: a human donor who received a combined kidney and bone marrow transplant.

On this clone itself: The read stops 3 residues short of the end of the CDR3; the missing end is completed from the germline J gene. The V call is TRBV2, the J call TRBJ2-7, with 7 bases fitting TRBD1. The CDR3 length is 14 residues. J lost 3 bases, V lost 2 bases, and 4 bases had no gene match. Germline lookup yields CDR1 SNHLY and CDR2 FYNNEI. CDR3 bases read: TGTGCCAGCAGTGAAAGGGGGCAGCTCTACGAG. Protein product: CASSERGQLYE. The complete CDR3 sequence is CASSERGQLYEQYF. Supplemented by reference TRBV2 and TRBJ2-7, the full variable domain reads EPEVTQTPSHQVTQMGQEVILRCVPISNHLYFYWYRQILGQKVEFLVSFYNNEISEKSEIFDDQFSVERPDGSNFTLKIRSTKLEDSAMYFCASSERGQLYEQYFGPGTRLTVT.

A note on this clone: The sequenced fragment ends 3 residues before the CDR3 boundary, so the rest is inferred from the germline J gene. The genes are TRBV18 and TRBJ1-4; no reliable D call. V lost 6 bases and J lost 0, with 14 bases in between. The CDR3 has 16 residues. Per germline, CDR1 KGHSH and CDR2 LQKENI. CDR3 sequence: CASSLNGVATNEKLFF. CDR3 bases read: TGTGCCAGCTCTTTGAACGGGGTTGCAACTAATGAAAAA.

About this clone: The read halts 3 residues ahead of the CDR3 end, with the missing end drawn from the germline J gene. The chain uses TRBV19 and TRBJ2-2; D remains ambiguous. This CDR3 contains 15 residues. The V gene's germline CDR1 is LNHDA and CDR2 SQIVND (reference sequence). With 3 bases removed from V and 0 bases from J, the gap between germline ends came to 8 bases. The sequenced CDR3 bases are TGTGCCAGTAGTATTCTGACAACGAACACCGGGGAG. Translated, it gives CASSILTTNTGE. The whole CDR3 is CASSILTTNTGELFF.

As to this clone: The read stops 3 residues short of the end of the CDR3; the missing end is completed from the germline J gene. The chain couples TRBV19 to TRBJ1-5, with a tentative D call TRBD1 (6 bases). This CDR3 is built from 16 residues. Germline V lookup: CDR1 LNHDA, CDR2 SQIVND (reference sequence). V shed 3 bases and J shed 2 bases, with 14 bases lying between them. CDR3 bases read: TGTGCCAGTAGTATCCTTTCAGGGGCGCGCAATCAGCCC. Its protein product is CASSILSGARNQP. The full CDR3 sequence reads CASSILSGARNQPQHF.

Worth noting for this clone: Read data end 3 residues before the CDR3 end; the end is taken from the germline J gene. V and J are TRBV5-1 and TRBJ1-6; 9 nucleotides align to TRBD1. CDR1 is SGHRS, CDR2 YFSETQ, per germline. J was trimmed by 5 bases and V by 4 bases; bases with no gene match: 4. The CDR3 consists of 15 residues. The CDR3 reads CASSTWTGDNSPLHF. Incomplete CDR3 DNA: TGCGCCAGCAGCACCTGGACAGGGGATAATTCACCC. The whole variable domain, filled in from reference TRBV5-1 and TRBJ1-6, reads KAGVTQTPRYLIKTRGQQVTLSCSPISGHRSVSWYQQTPGQGLQFLFEYFSETQRNKGNFPGRFSGRQFSNSRSEMNVSTLELGDSALYLCASSTWTGDNSPLHFGNGTRLTVT.

A word on this clone: The CDR3 end is not reached by the read, which stops 3 residues before it; the germline J gene fills it in. The rearrangement uses TRBV30 and TRBJ1-1, with TRBD1 as a possible D gene (5 bases). The CDR3 loop spans 14 amino acids. CDR1 and CDR2 (germline): GTSNPN, SVGIG (reference sequence). The V end was cut by 3 bases, the J end by 7 bases, with 18 bases between. The CDR3 is CAWSAGGGGYEAFF. CDR3 bases read: TGTGCCTGGAGCGCTGGGGGGGGAGGGTATGAA.

A word on this clone: The read ends 3 residues shy of where the CDR3 ends; the end is completed using the germline J gene. J is TRBJ1-2 and V is TRBV7-8, with TRBD1 as a possible D gene (6 bases). V shed 2 bases and J shed 4 bases, with 11 bases lying between them. The germline V gene has CDR1 SGHVS and CDR2 FQNEAQ. The CDR3 totals 14 residues. The CDR3 spells CASSLFGGAYGYTF. Incomplete CDR3 DNA: TGTGCCAGCAGCTTATTCGGGGGGGCCTATGGC.

The part of the CDR3 DNA that was read is TGTGCCTGGAGTGTACTTGTTAGCGGGAGATCCCTCGAG. Translation: CAWSVLVSGRSLE. The CDR3 in full is CAWSVLVSGRSLEQYF. This chain connects TRBV30 to TRBJ2-7, with TRBD2 identical over 9 bases. The read gets to within 3 residues of the CDR3 end, and the germline J gene fills in the rest. The CDR3 spans 16 residues. With V trimmed by 0 bases and J by 6 bases, 12 bases remained unmatched. Looked up from germline, CDR1 is GTSNPN and CDR2 is SVGIG (reference sequence).

CDR3 sequence: CASSLTGDTEAFF. The DNA read from the CDR3 is TGTGCCAGCAGTTTAACCGGGGACACTGAA. The chain joins TRBV12-3 or TRBV12-4 to TRBJ1-1; D is unclear. The observed sequence ends 3 residues before the CDR3 terminus, with the missing tail filled in from the germline J gene. Trimming cost V 2 bases and J 3 bases, with 7 bases left between them. The CDR3 totals 13 residues.

Remarks on this clone: The missing CDR3 end, 3 residues past where the read stops, is filled in from the germline J gene. The rearrangement joins TRBV6-2 or TRBV6-3 to TRBJ1-4, with D maybe TRBD1 (6 bases). The V gene's germline CDR1 is MNHEY and CDR2 SVGEGT. V was clipped by 5 bases and J by 10 bases, with 20 bases between them. This CDR3 is built from 15 residues. CDR3 DNA, as far as it was read: TGTGCCAGCAGTCCCCGACAGGTCAGAGGCGGAAAA. Translation: CASSPRQVRGGK. The full CDR3 protein is CASSPRQVRGGKLFF.

As for this clone: The read finishes 3 residues shy of the CDR3 end, and the germline J gene is used to complete it. V gene TRBV2 combines with J gene TRBJ1-2; D may be TRBD1 (5 bases). This CDR3 is 11 amino acids long. The V gene's germline CDR1 is SNHLY and CDR2 FYNNEI. The DNA read from the CDR3 is TGTGCCAGCAATTCTCAGGGCGGC. It yields the protein CASNSQGG. The whole CDR3 protein is CASNSQGGYTF. Complete variable domain (other parts from reference TRBV2 and TRBJ1-2): EPEVTQTPSHQVTQMGQEVILRCVPISNHLYFYWYRQILGQKVEFLVSFYNNEISEKSEIFDDQFSVERPDGSNFTLKIRSTKLEDSAMYFCASNSQGGYTFGSGTRLTVV.

As regards this clone: With the read ending 3 residues before the CDR3 end, the germline J gene is used to fill in that end. The rearrangement uses TRBV6-1 and TRBJ1-5, with D perhaps matching TRBD1 (6 bases). Germline loops: CDR1 MNHNS, CDR2 SASEGT. The CDR3 extends over 17 amino acids. V gave up 4 bases and J gave up 0 bases, with 16 bases separating them. The sequenced CDR3 bases are TGTGCCAGCAGTGGAGCCGGGACAACTGTTAGCAATCAGCCC. Translated, it gives CASSGAGTTVSNQP. The entire CDR3 reads CASSGAGTTVSNQPQHF.

CDR3 sequence reads: CASSPTGTRSPLHF. Incomplete CDR3 DNA: TGTGCCAGCAGCCCGACAGGGACGCGTTCACCC. V and J are TRBV5-6 and TRBJ1-6, with 7 bases that match TRBD1. The read ends 3 residues early relative to the CDR3; the germline J gene fills the gap. Trimming at V came to 4 bases and at J to 9 bases, leaving 7 bases not matched to a gene. In germline, CDR1 is SGHDT, CDR2 YYEEEE. CDR3 size: 14 residues.

Turning to this clone: The sequenced fragment ends 3 residues before the CDR3 boundary, so the rest is inferred from the germline J gene. The chain joins TRBV19 to TRBJ2-3, with D perhaps matching TRBD2 (7 bases). The CDR3 is 17 residues long. Trimming cost V 4 bases and J 5 bases, with 22 bases left between them. Germline CDR1 and CDR2: LNHDA and SQIVND (reference sequence). CDR3 DNA (partial): TGTGCCAGTAGTAGGGGGGGACGACAGGTCTTTGGAGATACG. This codes for CASSRGGRQVFGDT. The CDR3 as a whole reads CASSRGGRQVFGDTQYF. Looking up the rest from reference TRBV19 and TRBJ2-3 gives the full variable domain: DGGITQSPKYLFRKEGQNVTLSCEQNLNHDAMYWYRQDPGQGLRLIYYSQIVNDFQKGDIAEGYSVSREKKESFPLTVTSAQKNPTAFYLCASSRGGRQVFGDTQYFGPGTRLTVL.

Partial CDR3 DNA: TGCGCCAGCAGCTCAACAGGTCCTAACACTGAA. This translates into CASSSTGPNTE. The full CDR3 sequence reads CASSSTGPNTEAFF. The rearrangement links TRBV5-1 to TRBJ1-1, with D maybe TRBD1 (5 bases). Coverage ceases 3 residues before the CDR3 finishes, and the germline J gene fills in the end. This CDR3 is 14 amino acids long. Trimming shortened V by 3 bases and J by 2 bases, and 11 bases separated the two germline ends. CDR1 and CDR2 (germline): SGHRS, YFSETQ.

As regards this clone: The CDR3 end is not reached by the read, which stops 3 residues before it; the germline J gene fills it in. The chain combines TRBV30 with TRBJ1-1; 8 nucleotides agree with TRBD1. CDR1 and CDR2 from the germline V gene are GTSNPN and SVGIG (reference sequence). The CDR3 has 13 amino acids. V was clipped by 7 bases and J by 5 bases; unmatched bases: 9. The CDR3 bases that were read are TGTGCCTTAGACAGGGGTGCGGAAACTGAA. This translates into CALDRGAETE. The entire CDR3 protein is CALDRGAETEAFF.

About this clone itself: The read ends 3 residues shy of where the CDR3 ends; the end is completed using the germline J gene. The V gene is TRBV19, the J gene TRBJ2-1, with 10 bases matching TRBD1. Germline assignment: CDR1 LNHDA and CDR2 SQIVND (reference sequence). The CDR3 totals 15 residues. The ends lost 3 bases at V and 6 bases at J; junction bases unmatched: 5. The CDR3 loop is CASSMGQGKGNEQFF. The covered CDR3 bases are TGTGCCAGTAGTATGGGACAGGGGAAGGGCAATGAG.

In regard to this clone: Read sequence stops 3 residues before the CDR3 end, and the germline J gene provides the missing end. The rearrangement uses TRBV2 and TRBJ1-1; a weak D match, TRBD1 (6 bases). CDR3 length equals 13 residues. V was trimmed by 7 bases and J by 5 bases, leaving 14 bases between them. Germline assignment: CDR1 SNHLY and CDR2 FYNNEI. The DNA read from the CDR3 is TGTGCCAGCACCGAGGGGGAGGGAACTGAA. Translation gives CASTEGEGTE. The whole CDR3 region reads CASTEGEGTEAFF.

On this clone: The sequenced fragment ends 3 residues before the CDR3 boundary, so the rest is inferred from the germline J gene. The rearrangement uses TRBV18 and TRBJ1-3; 10 nucleotides match TRBD1. The J segment lost 0 bases and the V segment lost 6 bases, leaving 11 bases of the junction unmatched. Germline V CDR1 and CDR2: KGHSH, LQKENI. The length of the CDR3 is 18 residues. CDR3 sequence reads: CASSWDRGLLRSGNTIYF. Partial CDR3 DNA: TGTGCCAGCTCTTGGGACAGGGGCTTACTCCGCTCTGGAAACACC. The full variable domain, completed using reference TRBV18 and TRBJ1-3, is NAGVMQNPRHLVRRRGQEARLRCSPMKGHSHVYWYRQLPEEGLKFMVYLQKENIIDESGMPKERFSAEFPKEGPSILRIQQVVRGDSAAYFCASSWDRGLLRSGNTIYFGEGSWLTVV.

Comment on this clone: The read comes to an end 3 residues before the CDR3 does, leaving the germline J gene to fill in the end. The gene calls are TRBV7-6 and TRBJ2-3; 8 nucleotides align to TRBD2. J was trimmed by 4 bases and V by 3 bases; bases with no gene match: 3. This CDR3 has 14 amino acids. Germline loops: CDR1 SGHVS, CDR2 FNYEAQ. The CDR3 is CASSFGGDADTQYF. The sequenced part of the CDR3 DNA is TGTGCCAGCAGCTTCGGGGGGGACGCAGATACG.

Worth noting for this clone: With the read ending 3 residues before the CDR3 end, the germline J gene is used to fill in that end. V gene TRBV7-8 combines with J gene TRBJ2-6; D gene ambiguous. The CDR3 has 14 amino acids. Germline-derived CDR1 and CDR2 are SGHVS and FQNEAQ. Trimming took 5 bases from V and 1 from J, leaving 6 bases between them. Here the CDR3 reads CASSRRSGANVLTF. Incomplete CDR3 DNA: TGTGCCAGCAGCCGGCGGTCTGGGGCCAACGTC.